This T cell receptor (beta chain) was sequenced during a study of blood T cells in healthy people across ages. General study results and limits: It was the long-lived donors that had more naive CD4+ cells and higher diversity than aged donors. Unsorted PBMC input precluded a conclusive naive versus antigen-experienced comparison.

The germline gives CDR1 DFQATT, CDR2 SNEGSKA (reference sequence). The CDR3 sequence is 16 residues long. V shed 2 bases and J 2 bases; nucleotides not matched to a gene: 8. As for this clonotype: As yet, its antigen is unknown.

A second roughly 6 to 11 cycle PCR used barcoded and J-beta primers. All cDNA molecules were each tagged by a template-switch adaptor with 12 random nucleotides. MiXCR was run by TCRdb on the 5' RACE reads, yielding one entry per CDR3 protein. The repertoire has roughly 1,000,000 distinct CDR3 sequences, less than 25% of them found once; the top ten carry approximately 0.71%. This sample also belongs to another study, concerning T cells of mothers and their children. That study adds: The sample comes from fewer than 10 healthy Caucasian donors: mothers and children.

The chain employs TRBV20-1 and TRBJ2-2; TRBD1 matches at 7 bases. The TCR was taken from a girl under 10 years old in good health. The sequencing sample was made of blood. CDR3 nucleotide sequence: TGCAGTGCTAGAAACGCAGGGGGATCTAACACCGGGGAGCTGTTTTTT. Translation gives CSARNAGGSNTGELFF.